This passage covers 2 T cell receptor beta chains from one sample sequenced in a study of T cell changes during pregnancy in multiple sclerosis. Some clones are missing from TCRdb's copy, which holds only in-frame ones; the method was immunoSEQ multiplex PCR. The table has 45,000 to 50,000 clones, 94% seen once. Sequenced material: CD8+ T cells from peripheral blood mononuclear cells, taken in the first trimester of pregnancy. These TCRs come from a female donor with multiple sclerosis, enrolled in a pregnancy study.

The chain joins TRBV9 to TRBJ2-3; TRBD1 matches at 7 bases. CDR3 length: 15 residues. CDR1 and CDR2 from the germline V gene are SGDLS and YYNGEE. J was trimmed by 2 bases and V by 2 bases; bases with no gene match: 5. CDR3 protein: CASSVGTVLTDTQYF. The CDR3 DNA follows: TGTGCCAGCAGCGTGGGGACAGTACTCACAGATACGCAGTATTTT.

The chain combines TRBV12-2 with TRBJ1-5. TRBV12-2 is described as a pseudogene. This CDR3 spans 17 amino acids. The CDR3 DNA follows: TGTGCAAGTCGCTCCCAATACCGGACTTCGGCCCAACAGCCCCAGCATTTT. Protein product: CASRSQYRTSAQQPQHF.